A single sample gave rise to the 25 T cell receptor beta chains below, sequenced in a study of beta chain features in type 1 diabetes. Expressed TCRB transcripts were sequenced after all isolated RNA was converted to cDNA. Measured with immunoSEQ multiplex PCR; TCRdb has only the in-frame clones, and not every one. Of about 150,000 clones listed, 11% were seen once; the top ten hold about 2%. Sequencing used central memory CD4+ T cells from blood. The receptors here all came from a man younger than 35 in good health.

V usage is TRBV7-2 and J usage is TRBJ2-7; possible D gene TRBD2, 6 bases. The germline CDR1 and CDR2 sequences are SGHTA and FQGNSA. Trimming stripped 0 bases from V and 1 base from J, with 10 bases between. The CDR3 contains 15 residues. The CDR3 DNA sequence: TGTGCCAGCAGCTTAGCACGGGCGGGGTCCTACGAGCAGTACTTC. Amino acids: CASSLARAGSYEQYF. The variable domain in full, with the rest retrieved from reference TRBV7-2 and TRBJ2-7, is GAGVSQSPSNKVTEKGKDVELRCDPISGHTALYWYRQSLGQGLEFLIYFQGNSAPDKSGLPSDRFSAERTGGSVSTLTIQRTQQEDSAVYLCASSLARAGSYEQYFGPGTRLTVT.

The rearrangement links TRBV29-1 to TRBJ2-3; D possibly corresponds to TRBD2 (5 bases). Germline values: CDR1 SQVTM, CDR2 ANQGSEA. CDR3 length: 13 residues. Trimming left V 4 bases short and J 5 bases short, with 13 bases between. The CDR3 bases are TGCAGCGTTGCCTTTAGGGCGGGAGATACGCAGTATTTT. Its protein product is CSVAFRAGDTQYF.

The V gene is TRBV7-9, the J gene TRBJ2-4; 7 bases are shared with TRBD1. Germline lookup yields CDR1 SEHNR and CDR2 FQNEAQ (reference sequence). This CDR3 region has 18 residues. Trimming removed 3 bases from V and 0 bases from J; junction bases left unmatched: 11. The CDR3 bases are TGTGCCAGCAGCTTTTCCTTCCGACAGGGATTAGCCAAAAACATTCAGTACTTC. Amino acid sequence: CASSFSFRQGLAKNIQYF.

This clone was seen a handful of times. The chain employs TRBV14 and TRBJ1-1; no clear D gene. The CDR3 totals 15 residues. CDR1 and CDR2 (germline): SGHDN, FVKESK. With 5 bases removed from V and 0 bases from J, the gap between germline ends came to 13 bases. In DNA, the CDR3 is TGTGCCAGCAGCGCTTATGGAGGGATGAACACTGAAGCTTTCTTT. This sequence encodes CASSAYGGMNTEAFF.

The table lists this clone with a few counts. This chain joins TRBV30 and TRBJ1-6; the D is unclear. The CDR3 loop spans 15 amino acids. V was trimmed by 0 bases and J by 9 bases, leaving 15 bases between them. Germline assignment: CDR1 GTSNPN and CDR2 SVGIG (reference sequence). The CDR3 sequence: CAWSVKVSGGSPLHF. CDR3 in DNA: TGTGCCTGGAGTGTAAAGGTGTCGGGAGGTTCACCCCTCCACTTT.

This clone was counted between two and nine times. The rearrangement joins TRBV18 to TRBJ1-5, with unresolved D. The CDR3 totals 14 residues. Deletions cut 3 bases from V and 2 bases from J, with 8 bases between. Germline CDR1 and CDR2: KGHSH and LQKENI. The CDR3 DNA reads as TGTGCCAGCTCACCCCCCGCCGGCAATCAGCCCCAGCATTTT. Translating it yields CASSPPAGNQPQHF.

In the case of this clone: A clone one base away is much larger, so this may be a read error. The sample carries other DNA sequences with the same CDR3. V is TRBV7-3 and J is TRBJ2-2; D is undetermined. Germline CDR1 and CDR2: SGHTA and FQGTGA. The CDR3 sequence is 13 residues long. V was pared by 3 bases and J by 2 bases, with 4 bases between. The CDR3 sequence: CASSFLNTGELFF. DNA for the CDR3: TGTGCCAGCAGCTTTCTTAACACCGGGGAGCTGTTTTTT. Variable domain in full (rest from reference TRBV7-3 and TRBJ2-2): GAGVSQTPSNKVTEKGKYVELRCDPISGHTALYWYRQSLGQGPEFLIYFQGTGAADDSGLPNDRFFAVRPEGSVSTLKIQRTERGDSAVYLCASSFLNTGELFFGEGSRLTVL.

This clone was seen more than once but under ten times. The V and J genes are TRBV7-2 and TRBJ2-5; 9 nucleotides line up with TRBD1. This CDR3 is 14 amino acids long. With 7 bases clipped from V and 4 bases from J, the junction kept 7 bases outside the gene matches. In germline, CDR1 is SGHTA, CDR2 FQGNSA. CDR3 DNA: TGTGCCAGCATAACCGACAGGGGGTCAGAGACCCAGTACTTC. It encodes CASITDRGSETQYF. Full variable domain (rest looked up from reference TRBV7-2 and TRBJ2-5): GAGVSQSPSNKVTEKGKDVELRCDPISGHTALYWYRQSLGQGLEFLIYFQGNSAPDKSGLPSDRFSAERTGGSVSTLTIQRTQQEDSAVYLCASITDRGSETQYFGPGTRLLVL.

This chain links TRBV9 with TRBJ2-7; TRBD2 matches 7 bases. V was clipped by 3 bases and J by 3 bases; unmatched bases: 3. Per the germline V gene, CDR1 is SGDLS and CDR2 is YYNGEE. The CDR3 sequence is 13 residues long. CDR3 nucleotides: TGTGCCAGCAGCGGCTCGGGGGGCTACGAGCAGTACTTC. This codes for CASSGSGGYEQYF.

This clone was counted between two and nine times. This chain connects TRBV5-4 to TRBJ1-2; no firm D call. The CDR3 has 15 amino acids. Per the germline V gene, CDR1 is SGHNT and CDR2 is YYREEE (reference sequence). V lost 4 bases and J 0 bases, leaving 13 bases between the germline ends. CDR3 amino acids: CASSAKSLANYGYTF. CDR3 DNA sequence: TGTGCCAGCAGCGCTAAGAGCTTAGCTAACTATGGCTACACCTTC.

The CDR3 DNA reads as TGTGCCAGCAGCTTAAGAAACAGGGGCTATGGCTACACCTTC. Translation: CASSLRNRGYGYTF. The genes are TRBV13 and TRBJ1-2; the match to TRBD1 covers 7 bases. CDR1 PRHDT and CDR2 FYEKMQ come from the germline V gene (reference sequence). V lost 2 bases to trimming and J lost 4 bases; unmatched junction nucleotides: 4. The CDR3 spans 14 residues.

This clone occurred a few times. This CDR3 reads CASSHLGFGANVLTF. The CDR3 DNA is TGCGCCAGCAGCCACCTAGGTTTTGGGGCCAACGTCCTGACTTTC. This chain connects TRBV4-3 to TRBJ2-6; D gene unclear. V lost 3 bases and J 3 bases, leaving 9 bases between the germline ends. This CDR3 region has 15 residues. Germline lookup yields CDR1 LGHNA and CDR2 YSLEER.

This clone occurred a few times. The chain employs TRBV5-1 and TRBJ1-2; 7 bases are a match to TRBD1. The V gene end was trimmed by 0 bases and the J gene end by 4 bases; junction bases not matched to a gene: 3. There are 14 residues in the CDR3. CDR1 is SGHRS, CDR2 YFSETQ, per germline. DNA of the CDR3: TGCGCCAGCAGCTTGGACAGGGGTGCCTATGGCTACACCTTC. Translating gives CASSLDRGAYGYTF.

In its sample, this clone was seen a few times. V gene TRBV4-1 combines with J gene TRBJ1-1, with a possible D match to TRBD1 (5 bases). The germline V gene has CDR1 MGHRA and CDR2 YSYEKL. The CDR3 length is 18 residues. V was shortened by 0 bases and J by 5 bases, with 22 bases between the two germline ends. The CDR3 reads CASSQDKGRVGVTTEAFF. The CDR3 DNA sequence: TGCGCCAGCAGCCAAGATAAGGGCAGGGTTGGTGTTACTACTGAAGCTTTCTTT.

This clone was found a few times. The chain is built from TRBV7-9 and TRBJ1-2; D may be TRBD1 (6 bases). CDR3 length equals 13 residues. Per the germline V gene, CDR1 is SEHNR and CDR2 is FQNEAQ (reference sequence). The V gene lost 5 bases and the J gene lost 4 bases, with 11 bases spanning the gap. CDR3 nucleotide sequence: TGTGCCAGCAGCCTACAGGGAGCCTATGGCTACACCTTC. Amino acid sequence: CASSLQGAYGYTF.

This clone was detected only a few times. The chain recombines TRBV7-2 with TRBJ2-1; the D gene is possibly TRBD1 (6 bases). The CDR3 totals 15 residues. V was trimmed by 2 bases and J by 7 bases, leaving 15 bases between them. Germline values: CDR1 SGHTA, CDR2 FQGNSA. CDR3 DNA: TGTGCCAGCAGCTTATTAAGGGACAAGGGAAATGAGCAGTTCTTC. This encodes CASSLLRDKGNEQFF.

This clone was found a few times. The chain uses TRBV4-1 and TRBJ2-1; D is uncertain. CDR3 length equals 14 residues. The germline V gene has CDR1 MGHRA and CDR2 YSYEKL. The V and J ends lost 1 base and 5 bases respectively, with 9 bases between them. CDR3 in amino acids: CASSQVYGNNEQFF. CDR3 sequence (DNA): TGCGCCAGCAGCCAAGTGTACGGAAACAATGAGCAGTTCTTC.

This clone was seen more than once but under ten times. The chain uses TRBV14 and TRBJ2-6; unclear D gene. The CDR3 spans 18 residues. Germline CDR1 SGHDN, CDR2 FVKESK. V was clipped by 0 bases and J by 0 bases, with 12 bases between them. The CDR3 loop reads CASSQEIVSSSGANVLTF. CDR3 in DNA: TGTGCCAGCAGCCAAGAAATTGTATCAAGCTCTGGGGCCAACGTCCTGACTTTC.

CDR3 DNA sequence: TGTGCCAGCAGCTTACAAGCGGGAGGAGCCACCGGGGAGCTGTTTTTT. Translation gives CASSLQAGGATGELFF. The genes are TRBV7-2 and TRBJ2-2, with 9 bases aligning to TRBD2. Per the germline V gene, CDR1 is SGHTA and CDR2 is FQGNSA. The CDR3 loop spans 16 amino acids. Unmatched junction bases numbered 5, after V lost 2 bases and J lost 4 bases.

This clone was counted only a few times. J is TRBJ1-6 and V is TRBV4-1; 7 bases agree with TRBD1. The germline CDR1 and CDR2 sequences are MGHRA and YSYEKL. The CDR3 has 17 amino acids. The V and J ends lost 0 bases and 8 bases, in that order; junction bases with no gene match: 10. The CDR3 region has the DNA TGCGCCAGCAGCCAAGAAAGGGCAGGGGGGTCTGATTCACCCCTCCACTTT. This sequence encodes CASSQERAGGSDSPLHF.

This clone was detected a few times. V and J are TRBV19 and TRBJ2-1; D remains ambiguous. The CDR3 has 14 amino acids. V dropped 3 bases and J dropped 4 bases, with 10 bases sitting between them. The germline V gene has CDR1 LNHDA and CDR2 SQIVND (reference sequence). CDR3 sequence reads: CASSIGQLYNEQFF. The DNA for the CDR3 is TGTGCCAGTAGTATCGGGCAGTTATACAATGAGCAGTTCTTC.

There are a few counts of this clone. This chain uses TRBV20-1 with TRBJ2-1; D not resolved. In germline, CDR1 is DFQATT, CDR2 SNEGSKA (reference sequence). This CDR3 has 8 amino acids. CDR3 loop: CRCNEQFF. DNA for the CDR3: TGCAGATGCAATGAGCAGTTCTTC.

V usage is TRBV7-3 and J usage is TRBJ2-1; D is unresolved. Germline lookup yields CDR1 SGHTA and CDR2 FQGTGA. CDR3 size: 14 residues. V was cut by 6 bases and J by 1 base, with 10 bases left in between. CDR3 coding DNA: TGTGCCAGCAGTCCAGGTAGTTCCTACAATGAGCAGTTCTTC. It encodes CASSPGSSYNEQFF.

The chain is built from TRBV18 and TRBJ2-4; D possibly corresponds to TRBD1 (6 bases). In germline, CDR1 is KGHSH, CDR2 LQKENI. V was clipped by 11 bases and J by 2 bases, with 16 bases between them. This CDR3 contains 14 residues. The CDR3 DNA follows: TGTGCCTCCGACGCCGGACAGACCAAAAACATTCAGTACTTC. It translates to CASDAGQTKNIQYF.

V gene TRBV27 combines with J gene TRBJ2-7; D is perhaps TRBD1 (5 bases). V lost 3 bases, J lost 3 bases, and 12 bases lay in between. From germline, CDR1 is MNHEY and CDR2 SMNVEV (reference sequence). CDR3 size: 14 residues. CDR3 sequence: CASSFQGQGYEQYF. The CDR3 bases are TGTGCCAGCAGTTTTCAAGGTCAGGGCTACGAGCAGTACTTC.